This TCR beta chain was captured by sequencing in a study of sequential checkpoint blockade in melanoma. At the level of the study: First-line arms were nivolumab then ipilimumab, or the reverse, randomized 1:1. Both treatment sequences were followed by maintenance nivolumab.

Generated by immunoSEQ multiplex PCR, the TCRdb table keeps only in-frame clones and is missing some. In the table there are under 45,000 clones, roughly 81% of which are singletons. Per germline, CDR1 MDHEN and CDR2 SYDVKM. The V and J ends lost 4 bases and 1 base respectively, with 6 bases between them. The CDR3 is 13 amino acids. Documented treatment: randomized to nivolumab then ipilimumab (arm A) or the reverse (arm B). No patient had prior DNA-damaging chemotherapy. Live CD3+CD8+ CD19− CD56− cells were sorted from PBMCs. This TCR came from a human donor with melanoma. The V gene is TRBV28, the J gene TRBJ2-3; the D is unclear. The source was CD8+ T cells sorted from blood (inferred from file names), collected from a patient given nivolumab and ipilimumab in sequence. CDR3 residues: CASSYRGTDTQYF. Here the CDR3 DNA reads TGTGCCAGCAGTTACCGGGGCACAGATACGCAGTATTTT. Based on the CDR3 plus reference TRBV28 and TRBJ2-3, the full variable domain is DVKVTQSSRYLVKRTGEKVFLECVQDMDHENMFWYRQDPGLGLRLIYFSYDVKMKEKGDIPEGYSVSREKKERFSLILESASTNQTSMYLCASSYRGTDTQYFGPGTRLTVL.